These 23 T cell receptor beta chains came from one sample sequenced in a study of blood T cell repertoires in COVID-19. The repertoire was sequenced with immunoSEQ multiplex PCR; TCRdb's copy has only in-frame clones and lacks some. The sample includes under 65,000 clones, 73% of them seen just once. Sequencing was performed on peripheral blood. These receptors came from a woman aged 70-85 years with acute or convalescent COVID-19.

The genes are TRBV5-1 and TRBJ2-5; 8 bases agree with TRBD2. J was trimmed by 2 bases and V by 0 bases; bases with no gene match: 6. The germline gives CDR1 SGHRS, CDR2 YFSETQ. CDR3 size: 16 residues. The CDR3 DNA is TGCGCCAGCAGCTTGGTATTAGCGGGGATACAAGAGACCCAGTACTTC. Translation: CASSLVLAGIQETQYF. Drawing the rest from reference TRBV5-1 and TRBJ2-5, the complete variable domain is KAGVTQTPRYLIKTRGQQVTLSCSPISGHRSVSWYQQTPGQGLQFLFEYFSETQRNKGNFPGRFSGRQFSNSRSEMNVSTLELGDSALYLCASSLVLAGIQETQYFGPGTRLLVL.

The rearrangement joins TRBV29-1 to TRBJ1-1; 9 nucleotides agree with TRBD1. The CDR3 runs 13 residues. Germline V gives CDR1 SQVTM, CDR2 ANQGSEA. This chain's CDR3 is CRGTGNLNTEAFF. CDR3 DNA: TGCCGAGGGACAGGGAACTTGAACACTGAAGCTTTCTTT.

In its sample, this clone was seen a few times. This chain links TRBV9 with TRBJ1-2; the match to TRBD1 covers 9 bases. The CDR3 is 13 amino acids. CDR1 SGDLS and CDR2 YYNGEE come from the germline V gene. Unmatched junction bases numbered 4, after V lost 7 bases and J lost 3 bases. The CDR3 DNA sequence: TGTGCCAGCGAGGGACAGGGCTACTATGGCTACACCTTC. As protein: CASEGQGYYGYTF.

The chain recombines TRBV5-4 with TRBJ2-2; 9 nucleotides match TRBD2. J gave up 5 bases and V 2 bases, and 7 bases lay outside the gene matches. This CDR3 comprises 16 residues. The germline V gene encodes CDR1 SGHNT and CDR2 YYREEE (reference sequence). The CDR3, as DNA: TGTGCCAGCAGCTTTGGGGGACTAGCCGGGACCGGGGAGCTGTTTTTT. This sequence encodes CASSFGGLAGTGELFF.

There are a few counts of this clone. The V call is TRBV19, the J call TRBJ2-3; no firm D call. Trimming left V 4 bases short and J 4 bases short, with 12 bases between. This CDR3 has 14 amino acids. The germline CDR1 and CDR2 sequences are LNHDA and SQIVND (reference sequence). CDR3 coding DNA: TGTGCCAGTAGTACGAATACTCAGGCAGATACGCAGTATTTT. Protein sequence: CASSTNTQADTQYF. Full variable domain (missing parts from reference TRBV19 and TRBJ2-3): DGGITQSPKYLFRKEGQNVTLSCEQNLNHDAMYWYRQDPGQGLRLIYYSQIVNDFQKGDIAEGYSVSREKKESFPLTVTSAQKNPTAFYLCASSTNTQADTQYFGPGTRLTVL.

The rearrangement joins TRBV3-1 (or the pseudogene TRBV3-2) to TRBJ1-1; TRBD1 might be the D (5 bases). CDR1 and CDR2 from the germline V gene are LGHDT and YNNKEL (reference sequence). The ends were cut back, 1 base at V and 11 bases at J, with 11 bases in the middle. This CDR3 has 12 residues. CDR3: CASSQGKGAAFF. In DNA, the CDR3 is TGTGCCAGCAGCCAAGGCAAAGGGGCGGCTTTCTTT.

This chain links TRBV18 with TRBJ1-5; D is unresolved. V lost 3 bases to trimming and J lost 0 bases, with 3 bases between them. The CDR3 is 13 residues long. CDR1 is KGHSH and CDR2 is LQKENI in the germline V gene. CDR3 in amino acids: CASSPSSNQPQHF. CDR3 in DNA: TGTGCCAGCTCACCCAGTAGCAATCAGCCCCAGCATTTT. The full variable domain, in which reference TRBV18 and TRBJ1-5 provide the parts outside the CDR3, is NAGVMQNPRHLVRRRGQEARLRCSPMKGHSHVYWYRQLPEEGLKFMVYLQKENIIDESGMPKERFSAEFPKEGPSILRIQQVVRGDSAAYFCASSPSSNQPQHFGDGTRLSIL.

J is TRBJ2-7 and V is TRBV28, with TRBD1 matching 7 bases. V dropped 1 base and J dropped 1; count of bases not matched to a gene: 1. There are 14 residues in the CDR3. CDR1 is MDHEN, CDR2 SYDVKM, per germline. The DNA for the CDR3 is TGTGCCAGCAGTTTATCAGGGGGATCCTACGAGCAGTACTTC. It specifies CASSLSGGSYEQYF.

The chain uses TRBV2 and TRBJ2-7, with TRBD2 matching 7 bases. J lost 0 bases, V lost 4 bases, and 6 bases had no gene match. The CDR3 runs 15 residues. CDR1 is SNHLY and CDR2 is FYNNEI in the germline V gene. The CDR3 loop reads CASSGGRESSYEQYF. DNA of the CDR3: TGTGCCAGCAGTGGTGGGAGGGAGAGCTCCTACGAGCAGTACTTC.

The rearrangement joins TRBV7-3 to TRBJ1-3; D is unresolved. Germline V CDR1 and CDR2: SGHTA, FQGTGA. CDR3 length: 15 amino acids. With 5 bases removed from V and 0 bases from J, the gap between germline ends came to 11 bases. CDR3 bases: TGTGCCAGCAGCGCCCCGGGAGACTCTGGAAACACCATATATTTT. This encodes CASSAPGDSGNTIYF.

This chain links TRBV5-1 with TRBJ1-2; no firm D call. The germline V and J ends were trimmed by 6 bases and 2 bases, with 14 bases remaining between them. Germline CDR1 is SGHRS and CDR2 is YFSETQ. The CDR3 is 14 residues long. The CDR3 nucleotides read TGCGCCAGCACCCAGGAGGCCGGGAACTATGGCTACACCTTC. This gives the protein CASTQEAGNYGYTF.

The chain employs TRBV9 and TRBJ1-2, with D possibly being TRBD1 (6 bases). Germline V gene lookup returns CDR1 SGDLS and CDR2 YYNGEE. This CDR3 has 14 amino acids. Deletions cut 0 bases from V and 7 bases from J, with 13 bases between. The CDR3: CASSVVSGAGGYTF. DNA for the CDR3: TGTGCCAGCAGCGTAGTGTCAGGGGCTGGTGGCTACACCTTC.

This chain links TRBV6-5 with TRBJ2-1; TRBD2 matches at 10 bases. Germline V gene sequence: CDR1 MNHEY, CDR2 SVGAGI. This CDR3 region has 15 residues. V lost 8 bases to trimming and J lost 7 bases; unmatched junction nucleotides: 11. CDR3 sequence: CASHTLAGVSNEQFF. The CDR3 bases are TGTGCCAGCCATACGCTAGCGGGGGTATCAAATGAGCAGTTCTTC.

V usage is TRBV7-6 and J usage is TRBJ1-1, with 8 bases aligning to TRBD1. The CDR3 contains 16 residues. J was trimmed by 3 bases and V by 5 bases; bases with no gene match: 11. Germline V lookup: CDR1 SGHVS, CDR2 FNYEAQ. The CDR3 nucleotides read TGTGCCAGCAGCCTATCCACAGGGGGGAAAGACACTGAAGCTTTCTTT. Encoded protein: CASSLSTGGKDTEAFF.

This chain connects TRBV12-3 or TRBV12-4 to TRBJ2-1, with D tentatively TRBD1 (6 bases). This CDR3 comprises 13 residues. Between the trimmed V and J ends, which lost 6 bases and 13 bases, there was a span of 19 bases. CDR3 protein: CASSVKQGMNQFF. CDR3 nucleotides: TGTGCCAGCAGCGTTAAACAGGGTATGAATCAGTTCTTC.

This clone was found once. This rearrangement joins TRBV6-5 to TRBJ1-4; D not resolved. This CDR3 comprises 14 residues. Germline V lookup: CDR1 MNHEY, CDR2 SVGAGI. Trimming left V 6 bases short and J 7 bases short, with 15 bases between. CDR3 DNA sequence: TGTGCCAGCAGCCCGAAATTCCTCAGTGAAAAACTGTTTTTT. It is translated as CASSPKFLSEKLFF.

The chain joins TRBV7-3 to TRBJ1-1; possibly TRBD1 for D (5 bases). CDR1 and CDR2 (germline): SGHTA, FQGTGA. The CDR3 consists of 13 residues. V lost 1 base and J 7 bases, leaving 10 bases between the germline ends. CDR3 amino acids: CASSLKGFGEAFF. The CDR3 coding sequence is TGTGCCAGCAGCTTAAAGGGGTTTGGTGAAGCTTTCTTT.

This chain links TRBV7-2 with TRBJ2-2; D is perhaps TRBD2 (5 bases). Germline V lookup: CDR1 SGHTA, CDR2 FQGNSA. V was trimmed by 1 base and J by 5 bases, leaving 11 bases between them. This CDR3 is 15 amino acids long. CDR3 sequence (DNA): TGTGCCAGCAGCTTAGGAGTTCCGGGGACCGGGGAGCTGTTTTTT. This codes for CASSLGVPGTGELFF.

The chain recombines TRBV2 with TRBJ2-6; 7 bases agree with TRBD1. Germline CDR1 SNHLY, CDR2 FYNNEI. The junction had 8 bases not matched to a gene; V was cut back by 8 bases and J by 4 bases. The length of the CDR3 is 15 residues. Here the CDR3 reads CASGRQGTGANVLTF. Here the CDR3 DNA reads TGTGCCAGCGGACGACAGGGTACGGGGGCCAACGTCCTGACTTTC.

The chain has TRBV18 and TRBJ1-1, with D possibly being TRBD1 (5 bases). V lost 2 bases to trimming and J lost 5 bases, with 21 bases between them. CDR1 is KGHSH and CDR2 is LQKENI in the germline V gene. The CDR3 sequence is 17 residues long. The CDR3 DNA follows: TGTGCCAGCTCACCAACAGGAAATAGAGTTTTTTCGACTGAAGCTTTCTTT. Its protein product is CASSPTGNRVFSTEAFF.

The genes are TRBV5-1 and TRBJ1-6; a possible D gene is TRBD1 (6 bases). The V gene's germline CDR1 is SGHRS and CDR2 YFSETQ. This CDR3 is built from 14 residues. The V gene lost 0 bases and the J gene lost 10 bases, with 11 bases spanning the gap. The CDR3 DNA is TGCGCCAGCAGCTTGGGACAGGTAGAGTCACCCCTCCACTTT. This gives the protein CASSLGQVESPLHF.

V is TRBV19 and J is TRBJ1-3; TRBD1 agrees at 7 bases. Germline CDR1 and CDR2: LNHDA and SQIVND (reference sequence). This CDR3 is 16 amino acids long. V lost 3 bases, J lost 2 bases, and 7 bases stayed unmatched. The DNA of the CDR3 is TGTGCCAGTAGTATGAGGGCGGGACAGACTGGAAACACCATATATTTT. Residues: CASSMRAGQTGNTIYF. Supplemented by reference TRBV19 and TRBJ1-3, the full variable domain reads DGGITQSPKYLFRKEGQNVTLSCEQNLNHDAMYWYRQDPGQGLRLIYYSQIVNDFQKGDIAEGYSVSREKKESFPLTVTSAQKNPTAFYLCASSMRAGQTGNTIYFGEGSWLTVV.

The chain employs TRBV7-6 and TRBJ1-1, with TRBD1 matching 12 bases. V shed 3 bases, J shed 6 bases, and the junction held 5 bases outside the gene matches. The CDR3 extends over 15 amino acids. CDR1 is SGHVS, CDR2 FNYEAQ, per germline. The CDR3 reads CASSLRDRGLPEAFF. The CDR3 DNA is TGTGCCAGCAGCTTGAGGGACAGGGGGCTTCCTGAAGCTTTCTTT.